This TCR beta chain was recorded in a study of cytomegalovirus exposure and HLA in healthy donors. In the PCR, 60 Vbeta and 13 Jbeta primers were used. Profiled with immunoSEQ multiplex PCR; TCRdb holds only in-frame clones, not every one. In the table there are approximately 100,000 clones, 60% to 85% of which are singletons. This CDR3 is built from 16 residues. CDR1 and CDR2 from the germline V gene are MDHEN and SYDVKM. V lost 6 bases, J lost 3 bases, and 20 bases lay in between. Study-level results: There were reportedly fewer N-insertions in an Asian-associated ancestry cluster than the roughly 670-donor mean, in a later analysis. A cluster of highly shared sequence variants was likely a sequencing artifact.

A remark on this clone: Its specificity is unknown.

The sequenced sample was PBMCs. The J gene is TRBJ1-2, the V gene TRBV28; D may be TRBD1 (5 bases). The receptor was derived from a man aged 60 to 75 in good health and CMV-seropositive. CDR3 amino acids: CASSLTGLRKDYGYTF. The CDR3 bases are TGTGCCAGCAGCCTTACGGGACTCCGAAAAGACTATGGCTACACCTTC.